The 6 T cell receptor beta chains given below trace back to one sample, sequenced in a study of T cell clonality in common variable immunodeficiency. Whole-study results and caveats: Reportedly, TCR beta sequences from common variable immunodeficiency showed fewer deletions and N-nucleotide insertions.

TCRdb keeps only in-frame clones here, not all; method: immunoSEQ multiplex PCR. The profile covers approximately 38,000 clones, none occurring a single time. No cognate antigen is known for these TCRs. Sequenced material: peripheral blood mononuclear cells. These receptors were collected from a human donor with common variable immunodeficiency.

In the case of this clone: The DNA ends 3 residues before the CDR3 does, and the rest of the CDR3 is filled in from the germline J gene. The chain uses TRBV2 and TRBJ2-2; 12 bases agree with TRBD2. V lost 6 bases and J lost 7; bases outside the gene matches: 6. This CDR3 is built from 15 residues. In germline, CDR1 is SNHLY, CDR2 FYNNEI. Here the CDR3 reads CASRRLAGVNGELFF. Partial CDR3 DNA: TGTGCCAGCAGGAGACTAGCGGGAGTGAACGGGGAG.

This clone was detected ten times or more. The read ends 3 residues early relative to the CDR3; the germline J gene fills the gap. The chain recombines TRBV14 with TRBJ2-1, with TRBD2 matching over 8 bases. This CDR3 is built from 17 residues. Germline lookup yields CDR1 SGHDN and CDR2 FVKESK. V shed 1 base and J 5 bases; nucleotides not matched to a gene: 10. The CDR3 DNA, read in part, is TGTGCCAGCAGCCAAGTCTTGAGCGGGAGATACAACAATGAG. Translating it yields CASSQVLSGRYNNE. The entire CDR3 protein reads CASSQVLSGRYNNEQFF.

Many counts were recorded for this clone. Incomplete CDR3 DNA: TGTGCCACCAGAGAGCGGCGGTACGGTCGACCTCCCTACGAG. Protein sequence: CATRERRYGRPPYE. The full CDR3 is CATRERRYGRPPYEQYF. This rearrangement joins TRBV10-3 to TRBJ2-7; TRBD2 is a possible D gene (5 bases). The read terminates 3 residues ahead of where the CDR3 ends, so the germline J gene completes it. Trimming took 10 bases from V and 2 from J, leaving 27 bases between them. The CDR3 totals 17 residues. Germline CDR1 and CDR2: ENHRY and SYGVKD.

Many counts were recorded for this clone. The read is 3 residues too short to cover the CDR3 end, so that end is filled in from the germline J gene. The chain is built from TRBV13 and TRBJ2-7; TRBD2 matches at 12 bases. The CDR3 runs 14 residues. Losses at the gene ends were 4 bases for V and 4 bases for J; bases not matched to a gene: 2. Germline-derived CDR1 and CDR2 are PRHDT and FYEKMQ (reference sequence). The CDR3: CASSSSGGAYEQYF. Partial CDR3 DNA: TGTGCCAGCAGCTCTAGCGGGGGGGCGTACGAG. The entire variable domain, with the rest obtained from reference TRBV13 and TRBJ2-7, is as follows: AAGVIQSPRHLIKEKRETATLKCYPIPRHDTVYWYQQGPGQDPQFLISFYEKMQSDKGSIPDRFSAQQFSDYHSELNMSSLELGDSALYFCASSSSGGAYEQYFGPGTRLTVT.

On this clone itself: The observed sequence ends 3 residues before the CDR3 terminus, with the missing tail filled in from the germline J gene. V gene TRBV2 combines with J gene TRBJ2-7; D remains unclear. The CDR3 sequence is 13 residues long. CDR1 and CDR2 (germline): SNHLY, FYNNEI. Trimming took 6 bases from V and 4 from J, leaving 13 bases between them. CDR3 sequence reads: CASSLSELYEQYF. The CDR3 DNA, read in part, is TGTGCCAGCAGCCTTAGTGAGTTGTACGAG.

In its sample, this clone was seen many times. The read is 3 residues too short to cover the CDR3 end, so that end is filled in from the germline J gene. The V and J genes are TRBV5-1 and TRBJ2-7; the match to TRBD1 covers 8 bases. Germline CDR1 and CDR2: SGHRS and YFSETQ. This CDR3 spans 15 amino acids. Trimming at V came to 4 bases and at J to 5 bases, leaving 11 bases not matched to a gene. CDR3: CASSVTGAKKDEQYF. Partial CDR3 DNA: TGCGCCAGCAGCGTGACAGGGGCCAAGAAAGACGAG.